The 12 T cell receptor beta chains below all came from one sample that was sequenced in a study of T-cell memory formation after mild COVID-19. A single record per CDR3 protein comes from TCRdb applying MiXCR to the 5' RACE reads. The repertoire holds 450,000 or so distinct CDR3 sequences, with around a quarter as singletons. The specimen was PBMCs or a T cell subset sorted from them (not recorded which). These receptors all stem from an adult woman who had mild COVID-19 (a few samples of this study predate the infection). Cell type and time point are not known.

The chain uses TRBV19 and TRBJ2-4; no reliable D call. The CDR3 runs 14 residues. CDR1 LNHDA and CDR2 SQIVND come from the germline V gene (reference sequence). Trimming took 3 bases from V and 5 from J, leaving 11 bases between them. The CDR3 DNA reads TGTGCCAGTAGTATTTCAGCGTCTGAAAACATTCAGTACTTC. This codes for CASSISASENIQYF.

This clonotype has just a few counts. The chain links TRBV7-8 to TRBJ2-1; 10 bases are a match to TRBD2. CDR3 size: 15 residues. Trimming at V came to 2 bases and at J to 4 bases, leaving 2 bases not matched to a gene. Germline CDR1 reads SGHVS; CDR2 reads FQNEAQ. CDR3 DNA sequence: TGTGCCAGCAGCTTACTAGCGGGAGAATACAATGAGCAGTTCTTC. It codes for CASSLLAGEYNEQFF.

This clonotype has a handful of counts. This chain links TRBV20-1 with TRBJ1-3; maybe TRBD1 (6 bases). Trimming removed 2 bases from V and 0 bases from J, with 8 bases in between. Looked up from germline, CDR1 is DFQATT and CDR2 is SNEGSKA (reference sequence). The CDR3 consists of 14 residues. The CDR3 sequence: CSARRDNSGNTIYF. CDR3 nucleotides: TGCAGTGCTAGACGGGACAACTCTGGAAACACCATATATTTT.

The rearrangement joins TRBV18 to TRBJ2-2, with 7 nucleotides matching TRBD1. Germline V gene data show CDR1 as KGHSH and CDR2 as LQKENI. V was clipped by 3 bases and J by 0 bases; unmatched bases: 1. This CDR3 has 15 amino acids. CDR3 in amino acids: CASSPTGTNTGELFF. CDR3 in DNA: TGTGCCAGCTCACCGACAGGGACGAACACCGGGGAGCTGTTTTTT. Full variable domain (missing parts from reference TRBV18 and TRBJ2-2): NAGVMQNPRHLVRRRGQEARLRCSPMKGHSHVYWYRQLPEEGLKFMVYLQKENIIDESGMPKERFSAEFPKEGPSILRIQQVVRGDSAAYFCASSPTGTNTGELFFGEGSRLTVL.

The chain joins TRBV19 to TRBJ1-2; the match to TRBD1 covers 7 bases. With V trimmed by 4 bases and J by 8 bases, 16 bases remained unmatched. Per germline, CDR1 LNHDA and CDR2 SQIVND (reference sequence). The CDR3 extends over 16 amino acids. The CDR3 sequence: CASSTPGTDKMGGYTF. The CDR3 bases are TGTGCCAGTAGTACCCCCGGGACAGATAAAATGGGGGGCTACACCTTC.

The V and J genes are TRBV6-6 and TRBJ2-1, with a possible D match to TRBD2 (5 bases). The CDR3 covers 12 residues. Germline V lookup: CDR1 MNHNY, CDR2 SVGAGI (reference sequence). Between the trimmed V and J ends, which lost 6 bases and 9 bases, there was a span of 12 bases. This chain's CDR3 is CASSGGFGEQFF. DNA for the CDR3: TGTGCCAGCAGCGGCGGGTTCGGTGAGCAGTTCTTC.

The chain has TRBV2 and TRBJ1-5; D not certain. V was pared by 8 bases and J by 4 bases, with 15 bases between. This CDR3 contains 14 residues. Per the germline V gene, CDR1 is SNHLY and CDR2 is FYNNEI. The CDR3, as DNA: TGTGCCAGCTCGGCGGTGGGAGGGAATCAGCCCCAGCATTTT. Protein: CASSAVGGNQPQHF.

This clonotype has a count of ten or more. A much larger clone lies a single base off, so this may be a read error. The CDR3 reads CASSASTDTQYF. Here the CDR3 DNA reads TGTGCCAGCAGCGCTAGCACAGATACGCAGTATTTT. The chain uses TRBV11-2 and TRBJ2-3, with D uncertain. Per the germline V gene, CDR1 is SGHAT and CDR2 is FQNNGV. The CDR3 has 12 amino acids. Trimming removed 5 bases at V and 0 bases at J, with 3 bases between.

This clonotype has a single count. The genes are TRBV5-4 and TRBJ2-5; 7 positions agree with TRBD2. The CDR3 spans 15 residues. V lost 4 bases to trimming and J lost 5 bases; unmatched junction nucleotides: 11. Germline CDR1 SGHNT, CDR2 YYREEE (reference sequence). DNA of the CDR3: TGTGCCAGCAGCGGGGGGGGTAGGGTCCAGGAGACCCAGTACTTC. It encodes CASSGGGRVQETQYF.

The chain carries TRBV29-1 and TRBJ2-1, with D hard to call. Looked up from germline, CDR1 is SQVTM and CDR2 is ANQGSEA. The CDR3 covers 14 residues. The V gene lost 5 bases and the J gene lost 6 bases, with 17 bases spanning the gap. CDR3 bases: TGCAGCGTTCAAGGCAGTCTAAGGGCCAATGAGCAGTTCTTC. It specifies CSVQGSLRANEQFF.

This chain uses TRBV7-9 with TRBJ2-6, with 8 bases that match TRBD1. The CDR3 totals 17 residues. CDR1 and CDR2 (germline): SEHNR, FQNEAQ (reference sequence). V was clipped by 5 bases and J by 2 bases; unmatched bases: 8. CDR3 sequence (DNA): TGTGCCAGCAGCGACAGGGGTGCCAGGGCTGGGGCCAACGTCCTGACTTTC. Translation: CASSDRGARAGANVLTF.

The rearrangement links TRBV24-1 to TRBJ2-1; TRBD1 agrees at 8 bases. V was clipped by 3 bases and J by 7 bases; unmatched bases: 7. Germline CDR1 and CDR2: KGHDR and SFDVKD. The CDR3 runs 15 residues. DNA of the CDR3: TGTGCCACCAGTGATCCCCGGGACAGGATTAATGAGCAGTTCTTC. It is translated as CATSDPRDRINEQFF.